This T cell receptor beta chain was captured by sequencing in a study of shared clonotypes between healthy human individuals. The assay was carried out at the deep level. The data were produced by immunoSEQ multiplex PCR, yet TCRdb's version contains in-frame clones alone and is incomplete. The sample yields about half a million clones, roughly 80% seen once. Caucasian adults residing in Nashville, Tennessee made up all the donors. Unsorted material relied on some 90 million PBMCs as the source of genomic DNA. J was trimmed by 4 bases and V by 3 bases; bases with no gene match: 10. From germline, CDR1 is SGHRS and CDR2 YFSETQ. This CDR3 comprises 16 residues.

The V gene is TRBV5-1, the J gene TRBJ2-3; 8 nucleotides match TRBD2. The origin of this receptor is a woman between 40 and 50 years old in good health. Some clones in this sample may be carry-over from other donors' samples. Specimen: PBMCs. The DNA for the CDR3 is TGCGCCAGCAGCTCCTCGAGCGGGAGTGGCGCAGATACGCAGTATTTT. It is translated as CASSSSSGSGADTQYF.